One sample yielded the 21 T cell receptor beta chains listed below, sequenced in a study of human T cells and chemical hapten exposure (dated by TCRdb to the early 2020s). Preparation of the library involved RACE. Reads for this sample came from a NextSeq 500. The public reads were quality trimmed at Q25 with fastp and then assembled into clones with MiXCR by TCRdb, keeping productive beta chains. Each entry is one CDR3 protein sequence, shown with its most common DNA and genes. In all, the sample holds approximately 90,000 distinct CDR3 sequences, and around 25% of those were seen once. In total, the top ten clones hold over 9% of the sample. This sample's time point label indicates: patch test 3, about 24 weeks after DPC sensitization. The treatment or condition tag for this specimen amounts to: therapeutic diphenylcyclopropenone sensitization with weekly scalp DPC. Sequencing was performed on whole blood, taken in connection with sensitization to the hapten diphenylcyclopropenone (DPC). The receptors here all came from a man aged 35-49 years with alopecia areata. Some clones in this sample may be carry-over from other donors' samples.

This clonotype was detected only a few times. This chain uses TRBV28 with TRBJ2-7, with TRBD1 identical over 9 bases. The CDR3 contains 15 residues. Germline lookup yields CDR1 MDHEN and CDR2 SYDVKM. V was pared by 2 bases and J by 2 bases, with 4 bases of the junction left unmatched. Written as DNA, the CDR3 is TGTGCCAGCAGTTTACCGGGACAGGGTACCTACGAGCAGTACTTC. Protein product: CASSLPGQGTYEQYF.

Only a few counts were recorded for this clonotype. The rearrangement joins TRBV28 to TRBJ1-6; no definite D call. CDR1 and CDR2 from the germline V gene are MDHEN and SYDVKM. With 3 bases removed from V and 7 bases from J, the gap between germline ends came to 16 bases. This CDR3 region has 16 residues. Here the CDR3 DNA reads TGTGCCAGCAGTTTTGTATCGACTGACCCCAATTCACCCCTCCACTTT. Translating it yields CASSFVSTDPNSPLHF.

The chain is built from TRBV18 and TRBJ2-7, with 12 nucleotides matching TRBD2. V lost 2 bases to trimming and J lost 4 bases; unmatched junction nucleotides: 3. The CDR3 consists of 15 residues. CDR1 and CDR2 (germline): KGHSH, LQKENI. The CDR3 DNA is TGTGCCAGCTCACCAACGGGACTAGCGGGTTACGAGCAGTACTTC. It yields the protein CASSPTGLAGYEQYF. Full variable domain (remainder filled in from reference TRBV18 and TRBJ2-7): NAGVMQNPRHLVRRRGQEARLRCSPMKGHSHVYWYRQLPEEGLKFMVYLQKENIIDESGMPKERFSAEFPKEGPSILRIQQVVRGDSAAYFCASSPTGLAGYEQYFGPGTRLTVT.

The J gene is TRBJ1-3, the V gene TRBV12-3 or TRBV12-4; 7 bases agree with TRBD1. This CDR3 has 14 amino acids. V lost 7 bases, J lost 4 bases, and 7 bases stayed unmatched. The CDR3 DNA sequence: TGTGCCAGCAAAAAGACAGGGTCCGGAAACACCATATATTTT. This translates into CASKKTGSGNTIYF.

The chain employs TRBV29-1 and TRBJ2-2, with D uncertain. There are 12 residues in the CDR3. CDR1 SQVTM and CDR2 ANQGSEA come from the germline V gene. The V end lost 0 bases, the J end lost 4 bases, and 3 bases lay between the germline ends. CDR3 residues: CSVEERTGELFF. CDR3 coding DNA: TGCAGCGTTGAAGAGCGCACCGGGGAGCTGTTTTTT.

This clonotype was counted between two and nine times. The V gene is TRBV12-3 or TRBV12-4, the J gene TRBJ2-1; 10 bases are shared with TRBD2. The V and J ends lost 4 bases and 1 base, in that order; junction bases with no gene match: 1. This CDR3 has 15 amino acids. The CDR3, as DNA: TGTGCCAGCAGTTCTAGCGGGAGATCCTACAATGAGCAGTTCTTC. This sequence encodes CASSSSGRSYNEQFF.

The chain combines TRBV5-6 with TRBJ1-5, with D maybe TRBD1 (6 bases). The CDR3 sequence is 13 residues long. The V gene lost 2 bases and the J gene lost 9 bases, with 12 bases spanning the gap. Germline values: CDR1 SGHDT, CDR2 YYEEEE. The CDR3 DNA is TGTGCCAGCAGCTTTACACAGGGCGGGCCCCAGCATTTT. This translates into CASSFTQGGPQHF.

This clonotype was detected only a few times. This sequence joins TRBV7-8 and TRBJ1-1; 7 nucleotides line up with TRBD1. Germline assignment: CDR1 SGHVS and CDR2 FQNEAQ. This CDR3 has 15 residues. Unmatched junction bases numbered 4, after V lost 2 bases and J lost 1 base. Here the CDR3 DNA reads TGTGCCAGCAGCTTACGAGACAGGGCGAACACTGAAGCTTTCTTT. Its translation: CASSLRDRANTEAFF.

This clonotype was seen at least ten times. The genes are TRBV20-1 and TRBJ1-5, with a tentative D call TRBD1 (6 bases). Germline-derived CDR1 and CDR2 are DFQATT and SNEGSKA (reference sequence). Trimming removed 3 bases from V and 0 bases from J, with 9 bases in between. The CDR3 spans 14 residues. CDR3 region: CSASRGNSNQPQHF. CDR3 DNA: TGCAGTGCTAGCAGGGGAAATAGCAATCAGCCCCAGCATTTT.

This clonotype showed up just a few times. This rearrangement joins TRBV29-1 to TRBJ2-5; D call uncertain. Germline-derived CDR1 and CDR2 are SQVTM and ANQGSEA. V lost 3 bases and J lost 5, with 13 bases in between. The CDR3 covers 13 residues. The CDR3 sequence is CSVEVLVGETQYF. The CDR3 coding sequence is TGCAGCGTTGAGGTTTTGGTAGGGGAGACCCAGTACTTC.

This clonotype was counted between two and nine times. The chain links TRBV6-5 to TRBJ1-1; D is perhaps TRBD1 (5 bases). V was clipped by 4 bases and J by 5 bases, with 20 bases between them. CDR3 length: 16 residues. CDR1 is MNHEY, CDR2 SVGAGI, per germline. Written as DNA, the CDR3 is TGTGCCAGCAGTTCCGTTTCGAGGGGATCCCAGACTGAAGCTTTCTTT. It codes for CASSSVSRGSQTEAFF.

This chain links TRBV5-1 with TRBJ1-1, with D maybe TRBD1 (6 bases). V was cut by 2 bases and J by 1 base, with 9 bases left in between. Germline V lookup: CDR1 SGHRS, CDR2 YFSETQ. The CDR3 spans 14 residues. The CDR3 sequence is CASSFGTSNTEAFF. CDR3 coding DNA: TGCGCCAGCAGCTTCGGGACATCGAACACTGAAGCTTTCTTT.

This rearrangement joins TRBV20-1 to TRBJ1-2, with D maybe TRBD1 (5 bases). This CDR3 comprises 13 residues. V dropped 0 bases and J dropped 10 bases, with 15 bases sitting between them. Germline CDR1 DFQATT, CDR2 SNEGSKA (reference sequence). The CDR3 region has the DNA TGCAGTGCTAGAGATCCCGGGGACTTTGCCTACACCTTC. Translated, it gives CSARDPGDFAYTF.

This chain uses TRBV5-1 with TRBJ1-1; TRBD1 matches 9 bases. The CDR3 extends over 15 amino acids. The V gene end was trimmed by 4 bases and the J gene end by 1 base; junction bases not matched to a gene: 5. Germline CDR1 SGHRS, CDR2 YFSETQ. In DNA, the CDR3 is TGCGCCAGCAGCGTTGGACAGGGGAAGAACACTGAAGCTTTCTTT. Translating gives CASSVGQGKNTEAFF.

This clonotype was counted at least ten times. The rearrangement links TRBV28 to TRBJ1-1; D is possibly TRBD1 (5 bases). Between the trimmed V and J ends, which lost 2 bases and 3 bases, there was a span of 10 bases. CDR3 size: 14 residues. CDR1 MDHEN and CDR2 SYDVKM come from the germline V gene. The CDR3, as DNA: TGTGCCAGCAGTTTAGTGGGGCCGGACACTGAAGCTTTCTTT. It encodes CASSLVGPDTEAFF.

This chain links TRBV28 with TRBJ2-1, with TRBD2 matching 12 bases. The length of the CDR3 is 18 residues. Germline CDR1 and CDR2: MDHEN and SYDVKM. The J segment lost 8 bases and the V segment lost 4 bases, leaving 15 bases of the junction unmatched. The CDR3 DNA reads as TGTGCCAGCAGTTCAACCCTGAAGACTAGCGGGAGTGGCGATGAGCAGTTCTTC. Its protein product is CASSSTLKTSGSGDEQFF.

J is TRBJ2-3 and V is TRBV7-9; maybe TRBD2 (5 bases). V was clipped by 0 bases and J by 0 bases, with 19 bases between them. Germline V lookup: CDR1 SEHNR, CDR2 FQNEAQ (reference sequence). This CDR3 is 19 amino acids long. DNA for the CDR3: TGTGCCAGCAGCTTAGCGCTATCAGCGGCTAAACTTAGCACAGATACGCAGTATTTT. It translates to CASSLALSAAKLSTDTQYF.

The chain joins TRBV19 to TRBJ2-1, with D perhaps being TRBD1 or TRBD2 (5 bases each). Germline V lookup: CDR1 LNHDA, CDR2 SQIVND (reference sequence). The CDR3 totals 16 residues. V gave up 6 bases and J gave up 4 bases, with 19 bases separating them. CDR3 amino acids: CASRSLAGGGYNEQFF. In nucleotides, the CDR3 is TGTGCCAGTAGATCCCTAGCTGGGGGTGGATACAATGAGCAGTTCTTC.

This chain uses TRBV14 with TRBJ1-3, with D maybe TRBD1 (5 bases). The CDR3 length is 14 residues. The V gene lost 10 bases and the J gene lost 1 base, with 14 bases spanning the gap. The germline V gene encodes CDR1 SGHDN and CDR2 FVKESK. The CDR3 region is CATSWGSSGNTIYF. CDR3 in DNA: TGTGCCACCTCATGGGGGTCTTCTGGAAACACCATATATTTT.

The rearrangement links TRBV20-1 to TRBJ2-1; 9 nucleotides align to TRBD2. V trimming: 1 base; J trimming: 2 bases; junction bases outside the gene matches: 0. This CDR3 is 14 amino acids long. Looked up from germline, CDR1 is DFQATT and CDR2 is SNEGSKA (reference sequence). DNA of the CDR3: TGCAGTGCTAGAGGGACTAGCGCCTACAATGAGCAGTTCTTC. It specifies CSARGTSAYNEQFF.

This clonotype was recorded only once. The chain links TRBV7-3 to TRBJ2-7, with TRBD1 identical over 10 bases. CDR1 and CDR2 (germline): SGHTA, FQGTGA. The CDR3 sequence is 15 residues long. Unmatched junction bases numbered 13, after V lost 5 bases and J lost 9 bases. CDR3 bases: TGTGCCAGCAGCAAGACCCCCGGGACAGGGGCGAGGCAGTACTTC. It translates to CASSKTPGTGARQYF.